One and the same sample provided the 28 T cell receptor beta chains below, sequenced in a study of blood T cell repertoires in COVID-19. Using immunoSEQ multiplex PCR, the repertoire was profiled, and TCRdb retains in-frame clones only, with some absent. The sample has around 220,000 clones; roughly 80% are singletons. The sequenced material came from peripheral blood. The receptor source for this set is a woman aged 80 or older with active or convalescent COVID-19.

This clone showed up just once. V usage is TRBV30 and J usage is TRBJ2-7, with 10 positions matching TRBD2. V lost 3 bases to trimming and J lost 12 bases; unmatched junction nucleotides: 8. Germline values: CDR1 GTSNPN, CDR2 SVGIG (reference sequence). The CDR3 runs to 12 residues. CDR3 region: CAWSASSGRGYF. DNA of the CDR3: TGTGCCTGGAGCGCCTCTAGCGGGAGAGGGTACTTC.

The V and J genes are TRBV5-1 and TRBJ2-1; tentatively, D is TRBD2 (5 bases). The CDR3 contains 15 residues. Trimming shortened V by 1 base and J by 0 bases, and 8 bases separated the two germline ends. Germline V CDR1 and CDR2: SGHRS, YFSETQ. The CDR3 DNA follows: TGCGCCAGCAGCTTGAGCGGTATCTCCTACAATGAGCAGTTCTTC. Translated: CASSLSGISYNEQFF. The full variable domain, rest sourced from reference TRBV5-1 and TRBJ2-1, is KAGVTQTPRYLIKTRGQQVTLSCSPISGHRSVSWYQQTPGQGLQFLFEYFSETQRNKGNFPGRFSGRQFSNSRSEMNVSTLELGDSALYLCASSLSGISYNEQFFGPGTRLTVL.

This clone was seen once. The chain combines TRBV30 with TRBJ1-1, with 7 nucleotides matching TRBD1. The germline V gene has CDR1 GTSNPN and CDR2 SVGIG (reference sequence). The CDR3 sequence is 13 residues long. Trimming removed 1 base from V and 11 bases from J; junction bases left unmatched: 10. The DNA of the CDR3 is TGTGCCTGGAGTGGGCCCGACAGGGAGAGGGCTTTCTTT. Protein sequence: CAWSGPDRERAFF.

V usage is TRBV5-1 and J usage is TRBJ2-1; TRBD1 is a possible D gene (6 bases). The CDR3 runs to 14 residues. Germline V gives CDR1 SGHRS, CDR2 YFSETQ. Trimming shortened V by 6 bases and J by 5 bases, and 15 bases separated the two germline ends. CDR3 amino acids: CASNVRPGDNEQFF. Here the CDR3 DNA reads TGCGCCAGCAACGTCCGTCCAGGGGACAATGAGCAGTTCTTC.

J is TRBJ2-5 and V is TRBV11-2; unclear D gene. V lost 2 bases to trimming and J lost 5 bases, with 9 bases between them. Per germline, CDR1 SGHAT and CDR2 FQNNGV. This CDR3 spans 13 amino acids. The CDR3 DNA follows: TGTGCCAGCAGCTTAAGTGACGGGGAGACCCAGTACTTC. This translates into CASSLSDGETQYF.

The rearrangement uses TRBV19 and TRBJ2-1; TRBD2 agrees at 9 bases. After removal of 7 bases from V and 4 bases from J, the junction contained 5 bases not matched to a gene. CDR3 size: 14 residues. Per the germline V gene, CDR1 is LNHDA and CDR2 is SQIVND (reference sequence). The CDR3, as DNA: TGTGCCAGTATAGGCGGGGGGGCTTACAATGAGCAGTTCTTC. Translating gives CASIGGGAYNEQFF.

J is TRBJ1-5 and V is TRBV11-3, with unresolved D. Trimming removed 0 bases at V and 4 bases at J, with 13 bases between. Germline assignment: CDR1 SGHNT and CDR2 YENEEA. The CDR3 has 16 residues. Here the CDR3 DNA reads TGTGCCAGCAGCTTAGATCACGGGGTATCGAATCAGCCCCAGCATTTT. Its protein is CASSLDHGVSNQPQHF.

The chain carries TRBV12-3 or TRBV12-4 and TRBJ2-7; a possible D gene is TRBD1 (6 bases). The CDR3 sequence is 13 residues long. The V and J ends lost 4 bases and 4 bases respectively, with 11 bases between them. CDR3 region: CASSSHQGYEQYF. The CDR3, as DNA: TGTGCCAGCAGTTCCCACCAGGGGTACGAGCAGTACTTC.

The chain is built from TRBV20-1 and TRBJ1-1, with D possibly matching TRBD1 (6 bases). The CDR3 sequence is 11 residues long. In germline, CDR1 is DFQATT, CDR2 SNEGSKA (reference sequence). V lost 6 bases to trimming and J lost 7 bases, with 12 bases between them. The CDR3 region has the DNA TGCAGTGCCACAGACAGGATTGAAGCTTTCTTT. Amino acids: CSATDRIEAFF.

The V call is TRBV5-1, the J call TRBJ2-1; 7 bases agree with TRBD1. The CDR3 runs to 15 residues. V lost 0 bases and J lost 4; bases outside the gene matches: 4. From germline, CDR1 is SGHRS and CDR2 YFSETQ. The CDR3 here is CASSLEGAQYNEQFF. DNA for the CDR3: TGCGCCAGCAGCTTGGAGGGGGCGCAGTACAATGAGCAGTTCTTC.

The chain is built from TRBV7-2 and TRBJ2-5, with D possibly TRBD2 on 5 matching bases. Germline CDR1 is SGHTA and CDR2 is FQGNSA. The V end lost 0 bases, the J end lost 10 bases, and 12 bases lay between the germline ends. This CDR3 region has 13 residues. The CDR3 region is CASSLAEMTIQYF. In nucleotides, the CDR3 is TGTGCCAGCAGCTTAGCGGAGATGACTATCCAGTACTTC.

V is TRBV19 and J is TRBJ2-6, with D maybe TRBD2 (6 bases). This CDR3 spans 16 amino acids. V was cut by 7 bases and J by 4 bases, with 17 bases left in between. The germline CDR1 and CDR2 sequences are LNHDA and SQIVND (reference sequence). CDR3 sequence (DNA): TGTGCCAGTAACCCCCCCCCGGGGAGGGGGGCCAACGTCCTGACTTTC. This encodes CASNPPPGRGANVLTF.

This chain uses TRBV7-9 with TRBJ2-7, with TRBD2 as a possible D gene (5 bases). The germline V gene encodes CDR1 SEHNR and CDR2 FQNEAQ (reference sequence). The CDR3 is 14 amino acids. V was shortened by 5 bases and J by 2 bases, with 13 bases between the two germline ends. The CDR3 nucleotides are TGTGCCAGCAGCCCATTCGGGATAACCTACGAGCAGTACTTC. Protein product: CASSPFGITYEQYF.

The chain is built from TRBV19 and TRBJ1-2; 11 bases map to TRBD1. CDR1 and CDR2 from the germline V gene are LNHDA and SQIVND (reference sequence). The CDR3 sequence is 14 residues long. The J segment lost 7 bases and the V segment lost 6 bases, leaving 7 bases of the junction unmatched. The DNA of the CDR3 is TGTGCCAGTAGCCGGGGACAGGGGGTACTTGGCTACACCTTC. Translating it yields CASSRGQGVLGYTF.

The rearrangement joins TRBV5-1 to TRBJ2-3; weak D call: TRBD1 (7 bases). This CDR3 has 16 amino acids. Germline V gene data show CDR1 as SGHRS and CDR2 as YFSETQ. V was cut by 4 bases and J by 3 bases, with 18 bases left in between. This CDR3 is CASSHDNRGGTDTQYF. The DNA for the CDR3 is TGCGCCAGCAGCCATGACAACAGGGGAGGTACAGATACGCAGTATTTT.

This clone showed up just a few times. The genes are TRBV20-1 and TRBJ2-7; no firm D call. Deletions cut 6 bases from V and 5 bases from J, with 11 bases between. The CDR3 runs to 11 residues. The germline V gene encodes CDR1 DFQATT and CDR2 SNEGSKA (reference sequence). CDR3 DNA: TGCAGTGCCGCCCCGGTCCACGAGCAGTACTTC. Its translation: CSAAPVHEQYF.

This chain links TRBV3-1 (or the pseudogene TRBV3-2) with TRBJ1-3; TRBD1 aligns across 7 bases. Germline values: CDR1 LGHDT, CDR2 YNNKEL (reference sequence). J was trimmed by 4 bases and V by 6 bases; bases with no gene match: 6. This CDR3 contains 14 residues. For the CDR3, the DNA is TGTGCCAGCAGACCCACGGACAGGGGAAACACCATATATTTT. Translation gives CASRPTDRGNTIYF.

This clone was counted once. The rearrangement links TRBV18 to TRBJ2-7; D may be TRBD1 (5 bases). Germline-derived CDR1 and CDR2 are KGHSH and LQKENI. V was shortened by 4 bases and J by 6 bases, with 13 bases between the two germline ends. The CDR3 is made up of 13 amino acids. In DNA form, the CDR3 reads TGTGCCAGCTCACTTCAGGGAATGGGCGAGCAGTACTTC. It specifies CASSLQGMGEQYF.

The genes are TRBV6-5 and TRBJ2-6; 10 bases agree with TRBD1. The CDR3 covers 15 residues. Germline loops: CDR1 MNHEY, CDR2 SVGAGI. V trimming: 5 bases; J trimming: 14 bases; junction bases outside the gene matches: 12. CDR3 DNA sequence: TGTGCCAGCAGTCCACAAGGGACAGGGGTCTATATCCTGACTTTC. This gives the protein CASSPQGTGVYILTF.

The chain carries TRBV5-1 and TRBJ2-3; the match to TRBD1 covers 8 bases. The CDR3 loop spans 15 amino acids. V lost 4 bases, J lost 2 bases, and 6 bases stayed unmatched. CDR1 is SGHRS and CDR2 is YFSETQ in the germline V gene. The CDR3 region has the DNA TGCGCCAGCAGCAGAGACAGGGGCAACACAGATACGCAGTATTTT. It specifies CASSRDRGNTDTQYF.

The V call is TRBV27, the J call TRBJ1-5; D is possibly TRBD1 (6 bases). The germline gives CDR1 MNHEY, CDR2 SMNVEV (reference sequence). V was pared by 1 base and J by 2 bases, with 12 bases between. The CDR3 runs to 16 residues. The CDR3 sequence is CASSLFYGGGNQPQHF. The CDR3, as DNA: TGTGCCAGCAGTTTATTTTATGGGGGCGGCAATCAGCCCCAGCATTTT.

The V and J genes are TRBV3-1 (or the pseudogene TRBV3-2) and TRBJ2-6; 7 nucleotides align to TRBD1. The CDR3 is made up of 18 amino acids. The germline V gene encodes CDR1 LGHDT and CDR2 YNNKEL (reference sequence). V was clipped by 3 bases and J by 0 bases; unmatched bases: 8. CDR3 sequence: CASSHDRVTFSGANVLTF. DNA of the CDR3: TGTGCCAGCAGCCACGACAGGGTAACCTTCTCTGGGGCCAACGTCCTGACTTTC.

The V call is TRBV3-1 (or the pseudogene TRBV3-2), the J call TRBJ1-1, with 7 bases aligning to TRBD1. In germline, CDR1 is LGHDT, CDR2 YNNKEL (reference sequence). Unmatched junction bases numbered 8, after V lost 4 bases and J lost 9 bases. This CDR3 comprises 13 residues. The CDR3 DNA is TGTGCCAGCAGCCCCGACAGGGATGGTAAAGCTTTCTTT. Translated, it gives CASSPDRDGKAFF.

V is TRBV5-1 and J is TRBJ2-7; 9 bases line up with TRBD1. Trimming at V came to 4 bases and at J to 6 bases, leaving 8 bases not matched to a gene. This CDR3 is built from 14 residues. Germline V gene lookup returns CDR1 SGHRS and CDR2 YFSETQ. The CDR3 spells CASSVGQGTGEQYF. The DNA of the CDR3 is TGCGCCAGCAGCGTGGGACAGGGAACCGGCGAGCAGTACTTC.

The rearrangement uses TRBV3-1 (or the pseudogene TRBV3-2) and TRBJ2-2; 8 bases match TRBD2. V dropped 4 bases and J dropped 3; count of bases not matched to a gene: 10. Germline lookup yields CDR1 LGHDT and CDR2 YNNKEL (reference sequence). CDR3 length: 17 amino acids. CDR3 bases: TGTGCCAGCAGCCTCATTCCCGGGGGGGGCTACACCGGGGAGCTGTTTTTT. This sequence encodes CASSLIPGGGYTGELFF.

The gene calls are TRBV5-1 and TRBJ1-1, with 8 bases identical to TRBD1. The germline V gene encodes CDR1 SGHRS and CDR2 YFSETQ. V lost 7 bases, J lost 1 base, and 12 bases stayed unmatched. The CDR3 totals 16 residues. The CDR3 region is CASRGAGGVRNTEAFF. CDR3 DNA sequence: TGCGCCAGCCGGGGGGCAGGGGGCGTGAGGAACACTGAAGCTTTCTTT.

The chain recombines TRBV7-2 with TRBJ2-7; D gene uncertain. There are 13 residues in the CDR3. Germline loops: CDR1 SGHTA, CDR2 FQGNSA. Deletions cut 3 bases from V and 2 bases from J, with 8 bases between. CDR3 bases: TGTGCCAGCAGCTTGATCTATACCTACGAGCAGTACTTC. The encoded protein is CASSLIYTYEQYF.

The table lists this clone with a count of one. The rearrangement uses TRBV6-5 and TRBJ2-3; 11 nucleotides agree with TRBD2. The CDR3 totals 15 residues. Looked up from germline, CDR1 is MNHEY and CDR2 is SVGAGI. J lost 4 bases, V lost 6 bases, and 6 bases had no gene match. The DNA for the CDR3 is TGTGCCAGCAGATTAATAGCGGGAGGGGCAGATACGCAGTATTTT. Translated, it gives CASRLIAGGADTQYF.